This T cell receptor (beta chain) came from a study of cytomegalovirus exposure and HLA in healthy donors. V lost 5 bases and J 7 bases, leaving 29 bases between the germline ends. CDR3 length equals 18 residues. The germline V gene encodes CDR1 MDHEN and CDR2 SYDVKM. This PCR relied on a set of 60 Vbeta primers and 13 Jbeta primers. Method: immunoSEQ multiplex PCR; TCRdb's copy keeps in-frame clones and lacks some. The sample contains about 160,000 clones, around nine tenths of which appear only once. V gene TRBV28 combines with J gene TRBJ1-2; possible D gene TRBD1, 6 bases. The clonotype originates from a woman aged 25-40 years in good health and CMV-seronegative. Sequencing was carried out using PBMCs. CDR3 sequence (DNA): TGTGCCAGCAGTGAACCGGGAAGGGACCGTCAGGGGCAGGTTGGCTACACCTTC. It is translated as CASSEPGRDRQGQVGYTF.